This T cell receptor beta chain was identified in a study of blood T cell repertoires in COVID-19. Study information: Samples representing acute and convalescent COVID-19 were sourced from the United States, Italy and Spain. The cDNA or gDNA used as material had been derived from T cells, B-cell-depleted T cells, or PBMCs.

Germline V CDR1 and CDR2: MNHEY, SVGEGT. The CDR3 runs 12 residues. The V end lost 6 bases, the J end lost 7 bases, and 12 bases lay between the germline ends. Authors' processing steps: Amplified reference gene primers provided the basis for estimating nucleated cell counts. Repertoires were generated with immunoSEQ multiplex PCR, while TCRdb's copy carries only in-frame clones and drops some. The V and J calls and clone size come from that table; D and trimming were worked out from the DNA. Of a few hundred thousand clones listed, roughly 80% are singletons. The rearrangement uses TRBV6-2 or TRBV6-3 and TRBJ1-1, with TRBD1 as a possible D gene (6 bases). The specimen sequenced was PBMCs or T cells enriched from blood (not recorded which). The clonotype originates from a woman between 45 and 65 years old who had recovered from COVID-19. The CDR3 region is CASSTGQREAFF. The CDR3 region has the DNA TGTGCCAGCAGCACAGGACAGCGTGAAGCTTTCTTT.